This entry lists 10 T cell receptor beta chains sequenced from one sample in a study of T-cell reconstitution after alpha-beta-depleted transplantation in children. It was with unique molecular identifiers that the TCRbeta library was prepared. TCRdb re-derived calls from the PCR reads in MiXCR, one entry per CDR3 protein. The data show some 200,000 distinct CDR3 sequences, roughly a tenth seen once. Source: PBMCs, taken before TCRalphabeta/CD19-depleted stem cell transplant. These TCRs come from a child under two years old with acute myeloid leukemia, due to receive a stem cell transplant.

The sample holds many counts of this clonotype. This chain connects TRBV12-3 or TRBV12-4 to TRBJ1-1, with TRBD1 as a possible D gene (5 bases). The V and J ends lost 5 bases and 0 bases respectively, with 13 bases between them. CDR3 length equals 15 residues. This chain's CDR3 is CASSPGRIVNTEAFF. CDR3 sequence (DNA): TGTGCCAGCAGTCCAGGGAGGATTGTGAACACTGAAGCTTTCTTT.

The CDR3: CASSLRRESEAFF. The CDR3 DNA reads TGTGCCAGCAGCTTGAGGAGGGAGAGTGAAGCTTTCTTT. The chain employs TRBV7-2 and TRBJ1-1; D is undetermined. The CDR3 loop spans 13 amino acids. Germline CDR1 and CDR2: SGHTA and FQGNSA. V dropped 3 bases and J dropped 7 bases, with 12 bases sitting between them.

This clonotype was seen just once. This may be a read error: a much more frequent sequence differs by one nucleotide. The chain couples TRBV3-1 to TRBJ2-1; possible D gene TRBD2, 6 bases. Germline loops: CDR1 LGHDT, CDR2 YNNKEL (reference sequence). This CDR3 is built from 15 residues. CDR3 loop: CASSQDKGLSNDQFF. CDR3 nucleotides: TGTGCCAGCAGCCAAGATAAGGGACTGAGTAATGACCAGTTCTTC.

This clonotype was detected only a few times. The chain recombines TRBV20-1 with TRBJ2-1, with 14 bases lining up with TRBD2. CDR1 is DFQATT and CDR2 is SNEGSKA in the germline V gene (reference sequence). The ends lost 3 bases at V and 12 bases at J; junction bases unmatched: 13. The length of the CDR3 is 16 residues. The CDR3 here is CSASRLAGGSRVGQFF. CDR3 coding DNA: TGCAGTGCTAGCCGACTAGCGGGAGGGAGTCGTGTGGGGCAGTTCTTC.

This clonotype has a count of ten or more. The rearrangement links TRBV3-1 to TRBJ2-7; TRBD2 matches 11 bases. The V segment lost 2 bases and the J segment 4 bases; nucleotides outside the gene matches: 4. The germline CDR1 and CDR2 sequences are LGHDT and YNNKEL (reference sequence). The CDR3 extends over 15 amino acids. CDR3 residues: CASSQRLAGGYEQYF. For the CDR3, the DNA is TGTGCCAGCAGCCAACGGTTAGCGGGAGGGTACGAGCAGTACTTC.

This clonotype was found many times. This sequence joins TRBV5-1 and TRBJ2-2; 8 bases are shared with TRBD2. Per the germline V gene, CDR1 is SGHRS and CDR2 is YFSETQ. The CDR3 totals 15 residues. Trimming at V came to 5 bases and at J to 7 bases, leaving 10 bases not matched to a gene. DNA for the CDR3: TGCGCCAGCAGAAACCCGGGACTAGTTAGCGGGGAGCTGTTTTTT. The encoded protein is CASRNPGLVSGELFF.

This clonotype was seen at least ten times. The CDR3 is CASSQLRGRGNTIYF. The CDR3 DNA reads as TGTGCCAGCAGCCAACTCAGGGGTCGCGGAAACACCATATATTTT. The chain combines TRBV14 with TRBJ1-3, with a weak D call TRBD1 (6 bases). The V gene's germline CDR1 is SGHDN and CDR2 FVKESK. V was cut by 2 bases and J by 4 bases, with 12 bases left in between. The CDR3 consists of 15 residues.

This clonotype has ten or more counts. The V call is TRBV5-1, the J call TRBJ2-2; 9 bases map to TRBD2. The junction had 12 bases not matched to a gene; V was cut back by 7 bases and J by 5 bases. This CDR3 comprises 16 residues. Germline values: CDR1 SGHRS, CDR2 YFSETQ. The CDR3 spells CASAAGALAGTGELFF. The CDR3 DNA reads TGCGCCAGCGCCGCAGGAGCCCTAGCGGGAACCGGGGAGCTGTTTTTT.

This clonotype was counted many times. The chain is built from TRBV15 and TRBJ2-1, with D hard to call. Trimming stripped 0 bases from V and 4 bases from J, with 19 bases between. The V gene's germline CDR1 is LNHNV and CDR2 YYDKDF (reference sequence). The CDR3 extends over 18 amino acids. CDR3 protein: CATSRDLDSSPRYNEQFF. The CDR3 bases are TGTGCCACCAGCAGAGATCTGGATAGCTCACCTCGGTACAATGAGCAGTTCTTC.

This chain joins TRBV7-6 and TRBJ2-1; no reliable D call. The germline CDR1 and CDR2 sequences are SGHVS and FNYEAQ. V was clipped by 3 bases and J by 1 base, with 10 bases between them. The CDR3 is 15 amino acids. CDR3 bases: TGTGCCAGCAGCTTGGCTGTACGGTCCTACAATGAGCAGTTCTTC. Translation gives CASSLAVRSYNEQFF.